This note documents a single T cell receptor beta chain sequence. The sample originates from a study of blood T cell repertoires in COVID-19. As processed by the authors: Amplifying reference gene primers gave estimates of nucleated cell counts. Generated by immunoSEQ multiplex PCR, the TCRdb table keeps only in-frame clones and is missing some. V and J calls plus clone size are reproduced from that table; the DNA served to infer D and trimming. The sample lists about 59,000 clones, around 67% seen once, with over 11% in the top ten. The germline V gene encodes CDR1 LGHNT and CDR2 FRNRAP. The V gene end was trimmed by 7 bases and the J gene end by 2 bases; junction bases not matched to a gene: 9. This CDR3 is built from 17 residues.

This clonotype originated in a woman in her 70s with acute or convalescent COVID-19. The gene calls are TRBV12-5 and TRBJ1-5, with TRBD1 matching over 12 bases. Sequenced sample: peripheral blood. CDR3 loop: CASVPGTGGKGNQPQHF. In nucleotides, the CDR3 is TGTGCTAGTGTCCCGGGGACAGGGGGCAAGGGCAATCAGCCCCAGCATTTT.